The next 30 T cell receptor beta chains were all read from a single sample in a study. TCRdb ran MiXCR on the 5' RACE reads and lists one entry per CDR3 protein. Of about 42,000 distinct CDR3 sequences listed, roughly 21% are singletons. Tregs were sorted as CD4+CD25+CD127-/low cells. The material sequenced was Tregs sorted from blood. All receptors come from a female donor with breast cancer.

This clonotype was seen ten or more times. The genes are TRBV9 and TRBJ1-2, with D perhaps TRBD1 (5 bases). Per the germline V gene, CDR1 is SGDLS and CDR2 is YYNGEE. The germline V and J ends were trimmed by 0 bases and 4 bases, with 13 bases remaining between them. The CDR3 covers 15 residues. CDR3 DNA: TGTGCCAGCAGCGTAGCCCCGGACACGTTCTATGGCTACACCTTC. It is translated as CASSVAPDTFYGYTF.

This clonotype has a handful of counts. This CDR3 is CSVGQGVNTEAFF. For the CDR3, the DNA is TGCAGCGTCGGACAGGGAGTGAACACTGAAGCTTTCTTT. The chain joins TRBV29-1 to TRBJ1-1; TRBD1 agrees at 8 bases. CDR3 length equals 13 residues. The ends lost 6 bases at V and 0 bases at J; junction bases unmatched: 3. Germline loops: CDR1 SQVTM, CDR2 ANQGSEA.

This clonotype has at least ten counts. V and J are TRBV7-2 and TRBJ2-7; tentative D call: TRBD1 (6 bases). The CDR3 runs 15 residues. Trimming left V 5 bases short and J 0 bases short, with 14 bases between. Germline loops: CDR1 SGHTA, CDR2 FQGNSA. This CDR3 is CASSPAGTYSYEQYF. CDR3 coding DNA: TGTGCCAGCAGCCCCGCCGGGACATACTCCTACGAGCAGTACTTC.

The chain employs TRBV4-1 and TRBJ2-2; D is undetermined. The CDR3 has 14 amino acids. The germline V gene encodes CDR1 MGHRA and CDR2 YSYEKL. Trimming took 0 bases from V and 5 from J, leaving 7 bases between them. The DNA of the CDR3 is TGCGCCAGCAGCCAAGATTCCAAGACCGGGGAGCTGTTTTTT. Protein: CASSQDSKTGELFF.

CDR3 amino acids: CASNSGPRLNSPLHF. The CDR3 bases are TGTGCCAGCAATTCCGGGCCTCGGTTGAATTCACCCCTCCACTTT. The V gene is TRBV2, the J gene TRBJ1-6; D call uncertain. Trimming left V 7 bases short and J 7 bases short, with 17 bases between. This CDR3 is 15 amino acids long. Germline loops: CDR1 SNHLY, CDR2 FYNNEI.

This clonotype is deemed medium-sized (0.01 to 0.1%). The chain employs TRBV7-8 and TRBJ2-2; 7 nucleotides match TRBD2. Germline V CDR1 and CDR2: SGHVS, FQNEAQ. V gave up 5 bases and J gave up 3 bases; unmatched junction bases: 12. This CDR3 has 17 amino acids. The CDR3 coding sequence is TGTGCCAGCAGCGAAGGGACGGGTAGCGGGTACACCGGGGAGCTGTTTTTT. This gives the protein CASSEGTGSGYTGELFF.

The V and J genes are TRBV19 and TRBJ1-5; 7 bases line up with TRBD1. The CDR3 runs 15 residues. CDR1 and CDR2 (germline): LNHDA, SQIVND (reference sequence). With V trimmed by 5 bases and J by 2 bases, 6 bases remained unmatched. CDR3 sequence: CASSEGTVGNQPQHF. The DNA for the CDR3 is TGTGCCAGTAGTGAAGGGACAGTGGGCAATCAGCCCCAGCATTTT.

Remarks on this clonotype: This may stem from a read error, because a much larger clone lies one nucleotide away. The chain has TRBV4-1 and TRBJ2-1; no reliable D call. CDR1 and CDR2 (germline): MGHRA, YSYEKL. The CDR3 extends over 14 amino acids. In DNA form, the CDR3 reads TGCACCAGCAGCCCGATGGAACAGTACAATGAGCAGTTCTTC. The encoded protein is CTSSPMEQYNEQFF.

This clonotype was seen a handful of times. The genes are TRBV6-5 and TRBJ1-6; 7 positions match TRBD1. The CDR3 is 14 amino acids. Per germline, CDR1 MNHEY and CDR2 SVGAGI. Losses at the gene ends were 4 bases for V and 9 bases for J; bases not matched to a gene: 6. As DNA, the CDR3 is TGTGCCAGCAGTTCTCGACAGGGTGGTTCACCCCTCCACTTT. This sequence encodes CASSSRQGGSPLHF.

This clonotype has a count of ten or more. This rearrangement joins TRBV7-9 to TRBJ2-2; TRBD2 agrees at 8 bases. Looked up from germline, CDR1 is SEHNR and CDR2 is FQNEAQ (reference sequence). The CDR3 spans 12 residues. With 7 bases clipped from V and 9 bases from J, the junction kept 4 bases outside the gene matches. The CDR3: CASTNSGRELFF. In DNA, the CDR3 is TGTGCCAGCACCAATAGCGGGAGGGAGCTGTTTTTT.

The chain joins TRBV5-1 to TRBJ2-5; 7 bases align to TRBD2. Per germline, CDR1 SGHRS and CDR2 YFSETQ. There are 16 residues in the CDR3. Trimming cost V 2 bases and J 3 bases; bases outside gene matches: 10. The CDR3 here is CASSFRGAGAKETQYF. Written as DNA, the CDR3 is TGCGCCAGCAGCTTCCGCGGGGCGGGAGCCAAAGAGACCCAGTACTTC.

The chain joins TRBV4-1 to TRBJ2-7; TRBD1 is a possible D gene (6 bases). The V end was cut by 5 bases, the J end by 4 bases, with 18 bases between. The CDR3 runs 15 residues. The germline gives CDR1 MGHRA, CDR2 YSYEKL. CDR3 coding DNA: TGCGCCAGCAGCGGGGGTCAGGACAGACCTTACGAGCAGTACTTC. Residues: CASSGGQDRPYEQYF.

CDR3 loop: CAAWTGGFGDTQYF. The CDR3 region has the DNA TGTGCCGCCTGGACAGGGGGCTTTGGAGATACGCAGTATTTT. The chain couples TRBV7-9 to TRBJ2-3, with 11 bases aligning to TRBD1. Germline-derived CDR1 and CDR2 are SEHNR and FQNEAQ (reference sequence). The CDR3 runs 14 residues. Losses at the gene ends were 11 bases for V and 5 bases for J; bases not matched to a gene: 9.

V gene TRBV20-1 combines with J gene TRBJ2-7, with 9 positions matching TRBD2. The CDR3 totals 14 residues. The J segment lost 4 bases and the V segment lost 3 bases, leaving 7 bases of the junction unmatched. Germline CDR1 DFQATT, CDR2 SNEGSKA (reference sequence). The DNA for the CDR3 is TGCAGTGCTAGTGGAGGGACTAGCAGATACGAGCAGTACTTC. Translation gives CSASGGTSRYEQYF.

A word on this clonotype: With a much larger clone just one base away, this may be a read error. V is TRBV24-1 and J is TRBJ2-2, with TRBD2 as a possible D gene (5 bases). Germline CDR1 is KGHDR and CDR2 is SFDVKD. CDR3 length: 14 amino acids. The CDR3 DNA sequence: TGTGCCACCAGTGATTTGAGTGAGACCGGGGAGCTGGTTTTT. It specifies CATSDLSETGELVF.

This clonotype was observed a handful of times. The V call is TRBV28, the J call TRBJ1-1, with TRBD1 matching over 7 bases. Germline CDR1 is MDHEN and CDR2 is SYDVKM. V lost 3 bases, J lost 4 bases, and 5 bases stayed unmatched. The CDR3 sequence is 14 residues long. CDR3 region: CASSFGTARTEAFF. CDR3 DNA sequence: TGTGCCAGCAGTTTCGGGACAGCGCGCACTGAAGCTTTCTTT.

In DNA, the CDR3 is TGCGCCAGCAGCCAAGTTGCCCCGGGGAGCACAGATACGCAGTATTTT. Protein product: CASSQVAPGSTDTQYF. V and J are TRBV4-1 and TRBJ2-3, with a weak D call TRBD2 (5 bases). Per germline, CDR1 MGHRA and CDR2 YSYEKL. This CDR3 comprises 16 residues. V was pared by 1 base and J by 0 bases, with 11 bases between.

The V gene is TRBV20-1, the J gene TRBJ2-7; D is possibly TRBD2 (6 bases). The CDR3 totals 14 residues. Germline V CDR1 and CDR2: DFQATT, SNEGSKA (reference sequence). With 3 bases removed from V and 3 bases from J, the gap between germline ends came to 15 bases. The DNA of the CDR3 is TGCAGTGCTAGGGGGGAGGATAGAATCTACGAGCAGTACTTC. Translating gives CSARGEDRIYEQYF.

This clonotype was recorded a few times. V and J are TRBV7-9 and TRBJ2-6; 12 bases fit TRBD1. The CDR3 has 18 amino acids. CDR1 is SEHNR and CDR2 is FQNEAQ in the germline V gene (reference sequence). V lost 1 base and J lost 3; bases outside the gene matches: 4. In DNA form, the CDR3 reads TGTGCCAGCAGCTTAGGCGGGACAGGGGGCATTGGGGCCAACGTCCTGACTTTC. Its protein product is CASSLGGTGGIGANVLTF.

This clonotype was counted a few times. Its ends do not fully match the called genes, so a read error is possible. The CDR3 nucleotides are TGTGCCAGCAGTTTGGGGCTAGCGGGGGACAATGAGCGGTTCTTC. It specifies CASSLGLAGDNERFF. This chain joins TRBV12-3 or TRBV12-4 and TRBJ2-1; 10 bases map to TRBD2. The CDR3 contains 15 residues.

This chain connects TRBV3-1 to TRBJ2-7; D is perhaps TRBD1 or TRBD2 (5 bases each). From germline, CDR1 is LGHDT and CDR2 YNNKEL (reference sequence). The CDR3 is 15 residues long. Trimming took 4 bases from V and 2 from J, leaving 15 bases between them. Written as DNA, the CDR3 is TGTGCCAGCAGCCTACGTTTCGGGGCTCCCTACGAGCAGTACTTC. Translated: CASSLRFGAPYEQYF.

CDR3 nucleotide sequence: TGTGCCAGCAGTGTAGGGTTGGAGACCCAGTACTTC. Translated: CASSVGLETQYF. V and J are TRBV2 and TRBJ2-5; D is unresolved. The CDR3 extends over 12 amino acids. Trimming cost V 4 bases and J 5 bases, with 8 bases left between them. In germline, CDR1 is SNHLY, CDR2 FYNNEI.

This clonotype showed up many times. The gene calls are TRBV6-1 and TRBJ2-7; TRBD2 matches at 12 bases. Germline lookup yields CDR1 MNHNS and CDR2 SASEGT. The junction had 4 bases not matched to a gene; V was cut back by 8 bases and J by 2 bases. The CDR3 runs to 14 residues. The CDR3 DNA reads as TGTGCCAGCGCCAGACTAGCGGGAGCCTACGAGCAGTACTTC. It codes for CASARLAGAYEQYF.

This chain connects TRBV4-1 to TRBJ1-5; tentative D call: TRBD1 (5 bases). Germline assignment: CDR1 MGHRA and CDR2 YSYEKL. Trimming left V 4 bases short and J 4 bases short, with 14 bases between. There are 15 residues in the CDR3. The CDR3 region is CASSLVDGTNQPQHF. CDR3 DNA: TGCGCCAGCAGCCTCGTTGACGGGACTAATCAGCCCCAGCATTTT.

This clonotype was found a few times. The genes are TRBV6-5 and TRBJ1-5; 7 nucleotides match TRBD1. V lost 5 bases, J lost 2 bases, and 0 bases stayed unmatched. The CDR3 covers 13 residues. From germline, CDR1 is MNHEY and CDR2 SVGAGI. The CDR3 protein is CASSTGGNQPQHF. The CDR3 nucleotides are TGTGCCAGCAGTACAGGGGGCAATCAGCCCCAGCATTTT.

This clonotype has only a few counts. The chain uses TRBV20-1 and TRBJ2-7, with D perhaps TRBD2 (5 bases). CDR1 is DFQATT and CDR2 is SNEGSKA in the germline V gene (reference sequence). V was cut by 6 bases and J by 4 bases, with 16 bases left in between. The CDR3 contains 13 residues. CDR3 sequence (DNA): TGCAGTGCCAGTGGTGACGGGATGTACGAGCAGTACTTC. Translation gives CSASGDGMYEQYF.

Concerning this clonotype: One junction end does not reproduce the germline sequence, and a read error may be involved. The rearrangement uses TRBV27 and TRBJ2-7, with 9 bases aligning to TRBD2. The germline gives CDR1 MNHEY, CDR2 SMNVEV (reference sequence). The length of the CDR3 is 13 residues. CDR3 sequence (DNA): TGCGCCAGCAGGAAAGGACTAGCGTACGAGCAGTACTTC. Its protein product is CASRKGLAYEQYF.

Ten or more counts support this clonotype. This sequence joins TRBV5-1 and TRBJ2-5; TRBD2 agrees at 7 bases. Germline CDR1 SGHRS, CDR2 YFSETQ. The CDR3 covers 17 residues. The ends lost 0 bases at V and 4 bases at J; junction bases unmatched: 12. Here the CDR3 reads CASSLGLYGRLGETQYF. CDR3 nucleotide sequence: TGCGCCAGCAGCTTGGGACTTTACGGGAGGCTCGGAGAGACCCAGTACTTC.

Note on this clonotype: A read error is possible here, since a much larger clone lies one base away. V and J are TRBV5-4 and TRBJ2-5; D gene uncertain. Germline V lookup: CDR1 SGHNT, CDR2 YYREEE (reference sequence). The CDR3 spans 14 residues. CDR3 sequence reads: CASSLDSTQETRYF. CDR3 sequence (DNA): TGTGCCAGCAGCTTGGACAGCACCCAAGAGACCCGGTACTTC.

This clonotype has a count of ten or more. The chain couples TRBV4-1 to TRBJ2-7; D possibly corresponds to TRBD2 (7 bases). V shed 0 bases and J shed 2 bases, with 14 bases lying between them. CDR1 MGHRA and CDR2 YSYEKL come from the germline V gene. This CDR3 spans 16 amino acids. The DNA of the CDR3 is TGCGCCAGCAGCCAAGACCCGGGGGGCCTTGCCTACGAGCAGTACTTC. This translates into CASSQDPGGLAYEQYF.